The entry that follows covers one T cell receptor beta chain sequence. TCRdb itself ran the 5' RACE reads through MiXCR, one entry per CDR3 protein. The repertoire holds about 240,000 distinct CDR3 sequences, with roughly an eighth as singletons. This entry is derived from a study of identical twins. The germline V and J ends were trimmed by 7 bases and 5 bases, with 16 bases remaining between them. Looked up from germline, CDR1 is MNHEY and CDR2 is SVGEGT. This CDR3 is 14 amino acids long. The same data also went into a second study, on yellow fever vaccine responses in identical twins.

The material sequenced was memory (CD45RO+) T cells sorted from blood. The V gene is TRBV6-2 or TRBV6-3, the J gene TRBJ2-3, with D perhaps matching TRBD1 (5 bases). This clonotype was sampled from a woman under 30 in good health. DNA for the CDR3: TGTGCCAGCACCTCAAGGACACGGCAAGATACGCAGTATTTT. As protein: CASTSRTRQDTQYF.